This is a list of T cell receptor beta chains from one sample in a study of blood T cell repertoires in COVID-19. The repertoire was sequenced with immunoSEQ multiplex PCR; TCRdb's copy has only in-frame clones and lacks some. The sample includes roughly 300,000 clones, about 81% of them seen just once. The specimen sequenced was peripheral blood. The receptors come from a human donor with COVID-19, enrolled during active disease. The donor label of this sample is uncertain. Both conserved end residues are part of each CDR3. A D gene is named only where the DNA matches it firmly. Not every row has a clone size; where given, it reads once, few, many or a size class.

>TRBJ2-2|TRBV27|.|17|.
TGTGCCAGCAGTTTATCGGGGTACAGGGTAAACACCGGGGAGCTGTTTTTT
CASSLSGYRVNTGELFF
>TRBJ2-3|TRBV30|.|13|.
TGTGCCTGGAGTCCCCCGGTCGGGGATACGCAGTATTTT
CAWSPPVGDTQYF
>TRBJ1-1|TRBV4-3|.|14|.
TGCGCCAGCAGCCAAGAGGCAGGGCTCACTGAAGCTTTCTTT
CASSQEAGLTEAFF
>TRBJ2-3|TRBV19|.|17|.
TGTGCCAGTAGTATACAAGGGGGGGCAGGACGCACAGATACGCAGTATTTT
CASSIQGGAGRTDTQYF
>TRBJ1-2|TRBV3-1/TRBV3-2|.|15|.
TGTGCCAGCAGCCGCGGACAGATAACTAACTATGGCTACACCTTC
CASSRGQITNYGYTF
>TRBJ1-2|TRBV28|TRBD1|13|.
TGTGCCAGCAGTTTCGGGACAGAGGGTGGCTACACCTTC
CASSFGTEGGYTF
>TRBJ2-2|TRBV30|.|13|.
TGTGCCTGGAGCGCCGGTGTCGCCGGGGAGCTGTTTTTT
CAWSAGVAGELFF
>TRBJ2-5|TRBV3-1/TRBV3-2|TRBD2|16|.
TGTGCCAGCAGCCCCCAGACTAGCGGCCCGCCTGAGACCCAGTACTTC
CASSPQTSGPPETQYF
>TRBJ1-1|TRBV5-8|.|15|.
TGTGCCAGCAGCCGCGGGGGCCACGGTGGTACTGAAGCTTTCTTT
CASSRGGHGGTEAFF
>TRBJ2-5|TRBV11-3|TRBD2|15|.
TGTGCCAGCAGCCGAGCGGGAGGGGTCCAAGAGACCCAGTACTTC
CASSRAGGVQETQYF
>TRBJ2-4|TRBV6-2/TRBV6-3|TRBD2|15|.
TGTGCCAGCAGTTATCTGGGACTAGGGGAAAACATTCAGTACTTC
CASSYLGLGENIQYF
>TRBJ2-1|TRBV9|.|13|.
TGTGCCAGCAGCGGACAGGATGACAATGAGCAGTTCTTC
CASSGQDDNEQFF
>TRBJ2-5|TRBV27|.|13|.
TGTGCCAGCCGACAGGACACAGACAACACCCAGTACTTC
CASRQDTDNTQYF
>TRBJ1-1|TRBV5-5|TRBD1|16|.
TGTGCCAGCAGCTCGCGGGGGGACAGGGCCAACACTGAAGCTTTCTTT
CASSSRGDRANTEAFF
>TRBJ1-3|TRBV2|TRBD1|14|.
TGTGCCACGGAAGGGACAGACTCTGGAAACACCATATATTTT
CATEGTDSGNTIYF
>TRBJ1-5|TRBV5-1|TRBD1|15|.
TGCGCCAGCAGCTTCACAGGGGGTAGCAATCAGCCCCAGCATTTT
CASSFTGGSNQPQHF
>TRBJ2-5|TRBV5-4|TRBD2|16|.
TGTGCCAGCAGCCTAGACGTAGAGCGGGAGGGTGGGACCCAGTACTTC
CASSLDVEREGGTQYF
>TRBJ1-1|TRBV24-1|.|13|few
TGTGCCACCAGGGCCCCGACAAACACTGAAGCTTTCTTT
CATRAPTNTEAFF
>TRBJ2-5|TRBV5-1|TRBD2|16|.
TGCGCCAGCAGCTTGGCCCCAGCGGGAGGCCAAGAGACCCAGTACTTC
CASSLAPAGGQETQYF
>TRBJ2-5|TRBV9|TRBD2|15|.
TGTGCCAGCAGCGTAAGCCTAGCGGTCCAAGAGACCCAGTACTTC
CASSVSLAVQETQYF
>TRBJ2-5|TRBV3-1/TRBV3-2|.|15|.
TGTGCCAGCAGCCAAGAAGTTAGCAGGACGGGGACAACGTACTTC
CASSQEVSRTGTTYF
>TRBJ1-6|TRBV9|TRBD1|15|few
TGTGCCAGCGCGGGGACAGCACAGACAGCCGCCACCCCCCACTTT
CASAGTAQTAATPHF
>TRBJ2-7|TRBV5-1|.|16|.
TGCGCCAGCAGCTTGGGGGAATTCGGGGGAACTTACGAGCAGTACTTC
CASSLGEFGGTYEQYF
>TRBJ1-2|TRBV5-4|TRBD1|13|.
TGTGCCAGCAGCTTTGGGACAGGGGATGGCTACACCTTC
CASSFGTGDGYTF
>TRBJ1-2|TRBV28|.|16|.
TGTGCCAGCAGTGACCTCCGGTCAGGGATGTGGTATGGCTACACCTTC
CASSDLRSGMWYGYTF
>TRBJ1-1|TRBV19|.|17|.
TGTGCCAGTAGTCCCCTGATAAACGGGGGGGCCGGCACTGAAGCTTTCTTT
CASSPLINGGAGTEAFF
>TRBJ2-2|TRBV6-1|TRBD2|14|.
TGTGCCAGCAGGACTAGCGGGGGCACCGGGGAGCTGTTTTTT
CASRTSGGTGELFF
>TRBJ2-5|TRBV19|TRBD2|16|.
TGTGCCAGTAGTCCCGGGACTAGCGGGAGGGGTGAGACCCAGTACTTC
CASSPGTSGRGETQYF
>TRBJ1-3|TRBV5-6|.|15|.
TGTGCCAGCAGCTTGGTGGCTAGCTCTGGAAACACCATATATTTT
CASSLVASSGNTIYF
>TRBJ1-2|TRBV29-1|.|12|.
TGCAGCGTTGAAACAGCCGACTATGGCTACACCTTC
CSVETADYGYTF
>TRBJ1-1|TRBV5-5|TRBD1|14|.
TGTGCCAGCAGCTCAGGACAGGGGCACACTGAAGCTTTCTTT
CASSSGQGHTEAFF
>TRBJ2-4|TRBV4-2|.|14|.
TGTGCCAGCAGCCAACCCTTAGCCAAAAACATTCAGTACTTC
CASSQPLAKNIQYF
>TRBJ1-1|TRBV5-6|TRBD1|14|few
TGTGCCAGCAGGACGGACAGGGTATACACTGAAGCTTTCTTT
CASRTDRVYTEAFF
>TRBJ2-5|TRBV29-1|TRBD1|12|.
TGCAGCGTGACAGGGGAAAGAGAGACCCAGTACTTC
CSVTGERETQYF
>TRBJ1-2|TRBV2|TRBD1|14|.
TGTGCCAGCAGTTGGAGGCCTGAGGGGGCGGACTACACCTTC
CASSWRPEGADYTF
>TRBJ2-1|TRBV7-2|.|15|.
TGTGCCAGCAGCGCCCCTCTAGCGGCGGGGGCTGAGCAGTTCTTC
CASSAPLAAGAEQFF
>TRBJ2-2|TRBV7-2|TRBD2|18|.
TGTGCCAGCAGCTCTATTTTAGCGGGAGGCTTGAACACCGGGGAGCTGTTTTTT
CASSSILAGGLNTGELFF
>TRBJ1-4|TRBV3-1/TRBV3-2|TRBD1|14|.
TGTGCCAGCAGCCACAGGGGGCCCTCAGAAAAACTGTTTTTT
CASSHRGPSEKLFF
>TRBJ2-5|TRBV18|.|12|.
TGTGCCAGCTCACTCACGGGGGAGACCCAGTACTTC
CASSLTGETQYF
>TRBJ2-7|TRBV6-2/TRBV6-3|TRBD2|16|.
TGTGCCAGCAGTTACGGGCGGGCTAGCGGAGCCTACGAGCAGTACTTC
CASSYGRASGAYEQYF
>TRBJ1-2|TRBV12-3/TRBV12-4|.|13|.
TGTGCCAGCAGTTTTCAGGGTACCTATGGCTACACCTTC
CASSFQGTYGYTF
>TRBJ2-2|TRBV7-8|TRBD2|19|.
TGTGCCAGCAGCTTAGTCCAGCGGGAGTCCCCTACGCTAACCGGGGAGCTGTTTTTT
CASSLVQRESPTLTGELFF
>TRBJ1-4|TRBV6-6|TRBD1|14|.
TGTGCCAGCTTTACAGGGGTGGTTAATGAAAAACTGTTTTTT
CASFTGVVNEKLFF
>TRBJ2-2|TRBV5-6|TRBD1|16|.
TGTGCCAGCAGCCCCGGGACAGGGGAAAGACAGGTGGAGCTGTTTTTT
CASSPGTGERQVELFF
>TRBJ2-3|TRBV19|TRBD1|15|.
TGTGCCAGTAGTCCGGACAGGGGGTGGTCAGATACGCAGTATTTT
CASSPDRGWSDTQYF